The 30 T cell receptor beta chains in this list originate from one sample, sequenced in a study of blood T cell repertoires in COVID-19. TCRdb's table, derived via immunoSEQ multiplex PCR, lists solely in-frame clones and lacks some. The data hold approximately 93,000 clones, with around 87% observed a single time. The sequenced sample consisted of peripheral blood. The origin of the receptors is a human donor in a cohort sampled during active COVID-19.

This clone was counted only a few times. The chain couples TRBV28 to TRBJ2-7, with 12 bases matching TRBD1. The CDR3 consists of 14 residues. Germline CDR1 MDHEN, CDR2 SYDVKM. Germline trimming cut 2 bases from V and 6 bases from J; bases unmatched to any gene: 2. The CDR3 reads CASSLGTGGREQYF. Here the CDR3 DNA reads TGTGCCAGCAGTTTAGGGACAGGGGGCCGCGAGCAGTACTTC.

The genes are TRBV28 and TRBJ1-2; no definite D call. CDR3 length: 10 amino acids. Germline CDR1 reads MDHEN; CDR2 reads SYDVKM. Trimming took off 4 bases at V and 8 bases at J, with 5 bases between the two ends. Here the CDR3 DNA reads TGTGCCAGCAGTTCAGAAGGCTACACCTTC. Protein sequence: CASSSEGYTF.

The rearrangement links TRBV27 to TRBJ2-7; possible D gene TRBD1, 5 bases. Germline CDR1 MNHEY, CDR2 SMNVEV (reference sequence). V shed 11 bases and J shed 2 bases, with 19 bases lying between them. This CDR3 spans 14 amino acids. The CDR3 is CAPLPKRGPYEQYF. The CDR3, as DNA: TGTGCCCCCCTGCCAAAAAGGGGCCCCTACGAGCAGTACTTC.

The CDR3 here is CASLPGPGNQPQHF. CDR3 in DNA: TGCGCCAGCCTCCCGGGTCCCGGCAATCAGCCCCAGCATTTT. The gene calls are TRBV10-2 and TRBJ1-5; D not resolved. CDR3 length equals 14 residues. V was trimmed by 8 bases and J by 2 bases, leaving 13 bases between them. The germline CDR1 and CDR2 sequences are WSHSY and SAAADI.

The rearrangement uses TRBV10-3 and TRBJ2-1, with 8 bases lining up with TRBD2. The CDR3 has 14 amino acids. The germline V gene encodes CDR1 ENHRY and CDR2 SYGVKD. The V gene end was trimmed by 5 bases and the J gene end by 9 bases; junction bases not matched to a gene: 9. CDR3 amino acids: CAISPGLGGPEQFF. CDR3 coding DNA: TGTGCCATCAGTCCGGGACTAGGAGGACCTGAGCAGTTCTTC.

The CDR3 region is CASSWGRGTDTQYF. As DNA, the CDR3 is TGTGCCAGCAGTTGGGGGAGGGGCACAGATACGCAGTATTTT. The genes are TRBV27 and TRBJ2-3, with TRBD2 matching over 7 bases. With 4 bases clipped from V and 1 base from J, the junction kept 2 bases outside the gene matches. There are 14 residues in the CDR3. Germline lookup yields CDR1 MNHEY and CDR2 SMNVEV (reference sequence).

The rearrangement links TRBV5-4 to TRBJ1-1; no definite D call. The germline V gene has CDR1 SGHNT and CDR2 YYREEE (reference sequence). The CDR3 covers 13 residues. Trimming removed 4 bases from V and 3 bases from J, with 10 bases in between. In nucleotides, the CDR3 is TGTGCCAGCAGCGAAAGAAGAGACACTGAAGCTTTCTTT. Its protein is CASSERRDTEAFF.

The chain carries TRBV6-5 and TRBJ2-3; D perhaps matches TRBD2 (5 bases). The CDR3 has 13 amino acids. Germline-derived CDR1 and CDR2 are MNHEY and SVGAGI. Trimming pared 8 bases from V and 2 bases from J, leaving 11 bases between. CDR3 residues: CASSRGSTDTQYF. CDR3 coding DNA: TGTGCCAGCTCACGGGGTTCCACAGATACGCAGTATTTT.

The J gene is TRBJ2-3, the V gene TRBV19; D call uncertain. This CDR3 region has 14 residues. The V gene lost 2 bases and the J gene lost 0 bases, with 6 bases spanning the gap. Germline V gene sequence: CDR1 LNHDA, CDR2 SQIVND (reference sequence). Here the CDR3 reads CASSIWASTDTQYF. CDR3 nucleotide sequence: TGTGCCAGTAGTATATGGGCGAGCACAGATACGCAGTATTTT.

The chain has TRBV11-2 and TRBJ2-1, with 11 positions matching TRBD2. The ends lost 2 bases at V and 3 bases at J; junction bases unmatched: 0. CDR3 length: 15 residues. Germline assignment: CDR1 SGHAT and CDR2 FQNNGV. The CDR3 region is CASSLLAGGYNEQFF. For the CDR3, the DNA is TGTGCCAGCAGCTTACTAGCGGGAGGCTACAATGAGCAGTTCTTC.

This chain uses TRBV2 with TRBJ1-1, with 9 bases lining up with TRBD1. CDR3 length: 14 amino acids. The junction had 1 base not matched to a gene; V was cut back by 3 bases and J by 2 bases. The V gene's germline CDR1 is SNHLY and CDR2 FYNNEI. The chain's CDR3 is CASSEGQGNTEAFF. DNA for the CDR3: TGTGCCAGCAGTGAGGGACAGGGAAACACTGAAGCTTTCTTT.

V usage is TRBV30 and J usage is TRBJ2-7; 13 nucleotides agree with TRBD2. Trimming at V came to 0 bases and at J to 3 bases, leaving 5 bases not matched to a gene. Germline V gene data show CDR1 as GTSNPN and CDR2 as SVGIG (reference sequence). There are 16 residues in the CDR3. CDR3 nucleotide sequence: TGTGCCTGGAGTGTCGGGACTAGCGGGATTGGCTACGAGCAGTACTTC. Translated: CAWSVGTSGIGYEQYF.

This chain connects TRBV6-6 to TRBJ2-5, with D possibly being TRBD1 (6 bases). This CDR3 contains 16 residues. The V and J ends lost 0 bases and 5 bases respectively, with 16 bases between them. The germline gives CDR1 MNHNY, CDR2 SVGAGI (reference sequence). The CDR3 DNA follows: TGTGCCAGCAGTTACTCCCAGGGCTACCAGGGGGAGACCCAGTACTTC. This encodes CASSYSQGYQGETQYF.

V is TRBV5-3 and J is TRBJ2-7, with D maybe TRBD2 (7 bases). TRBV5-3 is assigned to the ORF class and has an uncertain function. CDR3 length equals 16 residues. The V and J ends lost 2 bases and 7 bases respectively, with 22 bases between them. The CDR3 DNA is TGTGCCAGAAGCTTTAAGGGCCGCCGGGGGGCTGAAGAGCAGTACTTC. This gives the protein CARSFKGRRGAEEQYF.

The CDR3 spells CASSRLIPHTEAFF. In DNA form, the CDR3 reads TGTGCCAGCAGCCGTTTAATCCCCCACACTGAAGCTTTCTTT. V usage is TRBV2 and J usage is TRBJ1-1, with D unclear. The V end was cut by 6 bases, the J end by 3 bases, with 14 bases between. The CDR3 spans 14 residues. CDR1 and CDR2 (germline): SNHLY, FYNNEI.

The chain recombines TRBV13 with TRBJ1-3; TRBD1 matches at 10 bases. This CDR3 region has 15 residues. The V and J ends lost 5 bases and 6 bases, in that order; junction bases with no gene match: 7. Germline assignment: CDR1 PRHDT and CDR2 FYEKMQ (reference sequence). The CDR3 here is CASSQRDRGANTIYF. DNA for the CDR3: TGTGCCAGCAGCCAACGGGACAGGGGCGCAAACACCATATATTTT.

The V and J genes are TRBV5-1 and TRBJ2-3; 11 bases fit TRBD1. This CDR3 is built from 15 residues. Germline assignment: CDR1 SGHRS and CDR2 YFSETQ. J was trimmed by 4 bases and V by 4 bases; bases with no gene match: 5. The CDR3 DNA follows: TGCGCCAGCAGCCCAGGGGGACAGGGGGCAGATACGCAGTATTTT. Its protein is CASSPGGQGADTQYF.

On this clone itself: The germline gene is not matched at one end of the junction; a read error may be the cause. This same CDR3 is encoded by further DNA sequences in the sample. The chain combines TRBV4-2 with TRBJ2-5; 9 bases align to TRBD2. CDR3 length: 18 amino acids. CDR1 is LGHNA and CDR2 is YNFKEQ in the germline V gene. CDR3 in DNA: TGTGCCAGTAGCCAATCTATTACTGGCGGGGGGGTCCAAGAGACCCAGTACTTC. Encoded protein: CASSQSITGGGVQETQYF.

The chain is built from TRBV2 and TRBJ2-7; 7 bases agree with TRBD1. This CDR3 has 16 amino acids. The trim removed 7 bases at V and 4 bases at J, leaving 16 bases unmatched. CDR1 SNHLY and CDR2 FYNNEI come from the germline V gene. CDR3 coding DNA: TGTGCCAGCAAATCCCAAGGGGGCAATATCCAGTACGAGCAGTACTTC. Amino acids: CASKSQGGNIQYEQYF.

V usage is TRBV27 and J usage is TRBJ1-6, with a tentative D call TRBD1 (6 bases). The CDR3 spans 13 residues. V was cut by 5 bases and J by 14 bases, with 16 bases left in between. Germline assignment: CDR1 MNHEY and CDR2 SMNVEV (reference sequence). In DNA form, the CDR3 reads TGTGCCAGCAGTGGAGACAGGTCCGTGTCCCTCCACTTT. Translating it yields CASSGDRSVSLHF.

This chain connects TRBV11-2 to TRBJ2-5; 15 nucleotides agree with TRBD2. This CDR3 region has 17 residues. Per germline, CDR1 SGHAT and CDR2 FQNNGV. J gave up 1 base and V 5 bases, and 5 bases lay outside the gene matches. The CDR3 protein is CASSPPGLAGGQETQYF. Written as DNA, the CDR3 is TGTGCCAGCAGCCCCCCGGGACTAGCGGGAGGCCAAGAGACCCAGTACTTC.

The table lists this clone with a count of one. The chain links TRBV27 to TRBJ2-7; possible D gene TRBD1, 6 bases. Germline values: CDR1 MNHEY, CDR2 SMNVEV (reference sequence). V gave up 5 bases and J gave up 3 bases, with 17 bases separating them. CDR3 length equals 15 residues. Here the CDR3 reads CASSAPDRSNYEQYF. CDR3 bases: TGTGCCAGCAGTGCGCCCGACAGGTCGAACTACGAGCAGTACTTC.

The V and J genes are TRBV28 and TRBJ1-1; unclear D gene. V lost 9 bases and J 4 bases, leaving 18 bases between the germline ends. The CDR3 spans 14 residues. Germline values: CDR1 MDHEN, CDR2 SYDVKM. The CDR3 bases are TGTGCCAGTCGACTACAGTCCGCGATCACTGAAGCTTTCTTT. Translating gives CASRLQSAITEAFF.

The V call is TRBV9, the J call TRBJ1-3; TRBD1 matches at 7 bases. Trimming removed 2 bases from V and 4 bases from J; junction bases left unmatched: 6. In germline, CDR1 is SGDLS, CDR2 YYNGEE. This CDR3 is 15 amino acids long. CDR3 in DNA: TGTGCCAGCAGCGTCGAGGGGGCGCGGGGAAACACCATATATTTT. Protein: CASSVEGARGNTIYF. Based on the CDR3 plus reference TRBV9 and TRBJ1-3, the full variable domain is DSGVTQTPKHLITATGQRVTLRCSPRSGDLSVYWYQQSLDQGLQFLIQYYNGEERAKGNILERFSAQQFPDLHSELNLSSLELGDSALYFCASSVEGARGNTIYFGEGSWLTVV.

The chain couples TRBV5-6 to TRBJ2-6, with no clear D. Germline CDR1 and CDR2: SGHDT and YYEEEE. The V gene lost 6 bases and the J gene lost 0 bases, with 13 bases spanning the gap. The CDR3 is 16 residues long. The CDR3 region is CASKPLDISGANVLTF. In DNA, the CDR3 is TGTGCCAGCAAGCCCCTTGACATCTCTGGGGCCAACGTCCTGACTTTC.

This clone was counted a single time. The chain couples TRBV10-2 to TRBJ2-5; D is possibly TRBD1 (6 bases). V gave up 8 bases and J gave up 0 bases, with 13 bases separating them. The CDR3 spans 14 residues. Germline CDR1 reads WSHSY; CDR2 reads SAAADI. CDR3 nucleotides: TGCGCCAGCCGACAGGAGCTGTACCAAGAGACCCAGTACTTC. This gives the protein CASRQELYQETQYF.

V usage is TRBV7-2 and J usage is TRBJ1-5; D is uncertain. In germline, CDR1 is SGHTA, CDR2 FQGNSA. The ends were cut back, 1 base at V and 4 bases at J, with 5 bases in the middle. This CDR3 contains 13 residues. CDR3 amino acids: CASSLGRNQPQHF. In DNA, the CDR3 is TGTGCCAGCAGCTTAGGGAGGAATCAGCCCCAGCATTTT.

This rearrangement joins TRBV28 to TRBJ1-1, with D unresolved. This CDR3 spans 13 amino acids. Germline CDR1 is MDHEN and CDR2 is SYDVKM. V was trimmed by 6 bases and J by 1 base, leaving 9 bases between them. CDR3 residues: CASSVERNTEAFF. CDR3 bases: TGTGCCAGCAGCGTGGAGAGGAACACTGAAGCTTTCTTT.

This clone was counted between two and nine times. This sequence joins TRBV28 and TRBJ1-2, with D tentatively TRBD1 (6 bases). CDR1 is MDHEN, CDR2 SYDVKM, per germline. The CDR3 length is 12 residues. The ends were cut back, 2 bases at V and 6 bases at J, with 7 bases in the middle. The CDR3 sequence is CASSLNRDGYTF. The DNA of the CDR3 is TGTGCCAGCAGTTTAAACAGGGATGGCTACACCTTC.

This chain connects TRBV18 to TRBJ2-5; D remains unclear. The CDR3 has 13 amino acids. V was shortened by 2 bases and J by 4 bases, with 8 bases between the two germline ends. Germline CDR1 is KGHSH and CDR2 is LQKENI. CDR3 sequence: CASSPGLGETQYF. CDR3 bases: TGTGCCAGCTCACCAGGGCTCGGAGAGACCCAGTACTTC.